Following are 30 T cell receptor beta chains from one sample sequenced in a study of cytomegalovirus exposure and HLA in healthy donors. The primer mix had 60 Vbeta and 13 Jbeta primers. Profiling relied on immunoSEQ multiplex PCR, and the TCRdb table lists in-frame clones only, not all of them. The sample contains under 150,000 clones, 55% to 75% of which appear only once. The specimen was PBMCs. These TCRs come from a human donor in good health.

In the case of this clone: The junction does not match germline at one end; this may be a read error. The V call is TRBV7-9, the J call TRBJ1-2; tentative D call: TRBD1 (6 bases). The CDR3 sequence is 12 residues long. Looked up from germline, CDR1 is SEHNR and CDR2 is FQNEAQ (reference sequence). For the CDR3, the DNA is TGTTCCAGCAGCCAAGGGGGCTATGGCTACACCTTC. Its translation: CSSSQGGYGYTF. The variable domain in full, completed from reference TRBV7-9 and TRBJ1-2, reads DTGVSQNPRHKITKRGQNVTFRCDPISEHNRLYWYRQTLGQGPEFLTYFQNEAQLEKSRLLSDRFSAERPKGSFSTLEIQRTEQGDSAMYLCSSSQGGYGYTFGSGTRLTVV.

This chain uses TRBV6-5 with TRBJ1-6; TRBD1 aligns across 7 bases. V lost 11 bases, J lost 10 bases, and 17 bases stayed unmatched. This CDR3 is 15 amino acids long. Germline V gene sequence: CDR1 MNHEY, CDR2 SVGAGI. CDR3 DNA: TGTGCCGTCAGGGGCCGGACAGGCCTTGACTCACCCCTCCACTTT. Residues: CAVRGRTGLDSPLHF.

This chain links TRBV28 with TRBJ2-2, with D maybe TRBD2 (5 bases). The CDR3 runs 12 residues. V lost 11 bases and J 5 bases, leaving 12 bases between the germline ends. Germline CDR1 MDHEN, CDR2 SYDVKM. The CDR3 DNA is TGTGCCGGGCAAAGCGGAACCGGGGAGCTGTTTTTT. It codes for CAGQSGTGELFF.

This clone was seen a few times. The V and J genes are TRBV28 and TRBJ1-3; D not resolved. Germline assignment: CDR1 MDHEN and CDR2 SYDVKM. V lost 6 bases, J lost 4 bases, and 16 bases lay in between. The CDR3 is 15 amino acids. CDR3 DNA: TGTGCCAGCAGCAGCGGGTTGAGCCCGGGAAACACCATATATTTT. Its translation is CASSSGLSPGNTIYF.

The chain recombines TRBV6-6 with TRBJ1-4; 8 positions agree with TRBD1. The CDR3 is 14 residues long. Germline V lookup: CDR1 MNHNY, CDR2 SVGAGI (reference sequence). V dropped 6 bases and J dropped 7; count of bases not matched to a gene: 7. The CDR3 DNA sequence: TGTGCCAGCAGCCACGGGACAGGCGGTGAAAAACTGTTTTTT. Translated, it gives CASSHGTGGEKLFF.

CDR3 nucleotide sequence: TGTGCCAGTAGTGTAAACGCAGGGAGAGGGGGTGGCTACACCTTC. Residues: CASSVNAGRGGGYTF. The chain recombines TRBV19 with TRBJ1-2; a possible D gene is TRBD1 (6 bases). The CDR3 covers 15 residues. The ends were cut back, 5 bases at V and 7 bases at J, with 20 bases in the middle. The germline V gene has CDR1 LNHDA and CDR2 SQIVND (reference sequence).

The chain employs TRBV27 and TRBJ1-2; possible D gene TRBD1, 5 bases. V dropped 8 bases and J dropped 0 bases, with 28 bases sitting between them. This CDR3 spans 19 amino acids. Germline CDR1 is MNHEY and CDR2 is SMNVEV (reference sequence). The CDR3 nucleotides read TGTGCCAGCGGACCCGGTCTCTTTGCCCGACAGACTTCTAACTATGGCTACACCTTC. Translating gives CASGPGLFARQTSNYGYTF.

J is TRBJ1-3 and V is TRBV19; a weak D match, TRBD1 (5 bases). CDR3 length: 13 amino acids. V lost 8 bases and J 5 bases, leaving 13 bases between the germline ends. Germline values: CDR1 LNHDA, CDR2 SQIVND (reference sequence). The CDR3 region is CASATGNRNTIYF. CDR3 DNA: TGTGCCAGTGCCACAGGAAACCGAAACACCATATATTTT.

V usage is TRBV28 and J usage is TRBJ1-6, with unresolved D. V shed 5 bases and J shed 0 bases, with 11 bases lying between them. Germline values: CDR1 MDHEN, CDR2 SYDVKM. The CDR3 loop spans 16 amino acids. The CDR3 is CASSPRPSSYNSPLHF. The CDR3 DNA reads TGTGCCAGCAGTCCCCGCCCCAGCTCCTATAATTCACCCCTCCACTTT.

The chain employs TRBV7-2 and TRBJ2-7; D ambiguous. CDR3 length equals 13 residues. Germline-derived CDR1 and CDR2 are SGHTA and FQGNSA. Between the trimmed V and J ends, which lost 5 bases and 3 bases, there was a span of 11 bases. Here the CDR3 reads CASSQRVIYEQYF. The CDR3 DNA is TGTGCCAGCAGCCAACGAGTCATCTACGAGCAGTACTTC.

This chain links TRBV7-6 with TRBJ2-1; TRBD2 matches at 9 bases. In germline, CDR1 is SGHVS, CDR2 FNYEAQ. This CDR3 has 16 amino acids. V was clipped by 5 bases and J by 4 bases; unmatched bases: 9. CDR3 nucleotide sequence: TGTGCCAGCAGCCGGGTAGCGGGAGAGGGATACAATGAGCAGTTCTTC. It translates to CASSRVAGEGYNEQFF.

This rearrangement joins TRBV19 to TRBJ2-2, with 7 bases matching TRBD2. Per germline, CDR1 LNHDA and CDR2 SQIVND (reference sequence). The CDR3 sequence is 16 residues long. The trim removed 6 bases at V and 1 base at J, leaving 8 bases unmatched. The CDR3 nucleotides are TGTGCCAGTAGAAGGGGAGGGGCCCTGAACACCGGGGAGCTGTTTTTT. Its protein product is CASRRGGALNTGELFF.

This rearrangement joins TRBV11-2 to TRBJ1-2; 9 bases are shared with TRBD1. The J segment lost 0 bases and the V segment lost 1 base, leaving 9 bases of the junction unmatched. The CDR3 consists of 18 residues. Per germline, CDR1 SGHAT and CDR2 FQNNGV. CDR3 amino acids: CASSLGAGTGLANYGYTF. The CDR3 coding sequence is TGTGCCAGCAGCTTAGGGGCCGGGACAGGGCTCGCTAACTATGGCTACACCTTC.

This clone showed up just once. The rearrangement joins TRBV19 to TRBJ1-5; D gene ambiguous. The germline V and J ends were trimmed by 9 bases and 5 bases, with 14 bases remaining between them. Germline V gene data show CDR1 as LNHDA and CDR2 as SQIVND (reference sequence). The CDR3 is 13 amino acids. This chain's CDR3 is CASSREFYQPQHF. The CDR3 DNA reads TGTGCCAGCTCCCGGGAGTTTTATCAGCCCCAGCATTTT.

The rearrangement uses TRBV2 and TRBJ2-5; D may be TRBD2 (6 bases). CDR1 is SNHLY, CDR2 FYNNEI, per germline. The V end lost 8 bases, the J end lost 5 bases, and 12 bases lay between the germline ends. This CDR3 region has 12 residues. CDR3 coding DNA: TGTGCCAGCCGTGGGGGGAGGGAGACCCAGTACTTC. Translation: CASRGGRETQYF.

The chain recombines TRBV7-7 with TRBJ2-1; 9 bases agree with TRBD1. The CDR3 is 15 amino acids. CDR1 is SSHAT, CDR2 FNYEAQ, per germline (reference sequence). V shed 3 bases and J 3 bases; nucleotides not matched to a gene: 3. Here the CDR3 DNA reads TGTGCCAGCAGCTTTGGGACAGGGCACTACAATGAGCAGTTCTTC. This translates into CASSFGTGHYNEQFF.

For the CDR3, the DNA is TGTGCCAGCAGCGAGCGGTGGTTCGGCGGCTACACCTTC. Protein product: CASSERWFGGYTF. The rearrangement links TRBV9 to TRBJ1-2; D remains ambiguous. The CDR3 runs 13 residues. V was clipped by 3 bases and J by 8 bases, with 14 bases between them. The germline V gene encodes CDR1 SGDLS and CDR2 YYNGEE.

CDR3: CASSLTNQGGTQYF. CDR3 nucleotide sequence: TGTGCCAGCAGTCTTACTAACCAGGGGGGTACGCAGTATTTT. The V call is TRBV27, the J call TRBJ2-3; D may be TRBD1 (7 bases). The V gene's germline CDR1 is MNHEY and CDR2 SMNVEV (reference sequence). Trimming took 5 bases from V and 8 from J, leaving 17 bases between them. The length of the CDR3 is 14 residues.

This clone was counted a few times. V and J are TRBV7-9 and TRBJ1-2; D call uncertain. Trimming shortened V by 5 bases and J by 2 bases, and 15 bases separated the two germline ends. The length of the CDR3 is 15 residues. Germline assignment: CDR1 SEHNR and CDR2 FQNEAQ (reference sequence). In DNA, the CDR3 is TGTGCCAGCAGCGATACTTCAACCGGGAACTATGGCTACACCTTC. It is translated as CASSDTSTGNYGYTF.

The V and J genes are TRBV2 and TRBJ1-1; D possibly corresponds to TRBD1 (6 bases). The CDR3 covers 14 residues. Germline V lookup: CDR1 SNHLY, CDR2 FYNNEI. V lost 6 bases and J lost 6, with 17 bases in between. The CDR3 here is CASSDRDIAPEAFF. CDR3 sequence (DNA): TGTGCCAGCAGCGACCGGGACATAGCTCCTGAAGCTTTCTTT.

V gene TRBV9 combines with J gene TRBJ2-7, with D unresolved. This CDR3 is built from 16 residues. V was cut by 0 bases and J by 4 bases, with 17 bases left in between. Looked up from germline, CDR1 is SGDLS and CDR2 is YYNGEE. CDR3 in DNA: TGTGCCAGCAGCGTAGCCAATTCTGGCCCTTTGTACGAGCAGTACTTC. Residues: CASSVANSGPLYEQYF.

In DNA form, the CDR3 reads TGTGCCAGCACCCCCGGGGGGGACTATGGCTACACCTTC. Its translation: CASTPGGDYGYTF. The chain employs TRBV2 and TRBJ1-2, with a weak D call TRBD1 (5 bases). This CDR3 is 13 amino acids long. The V end lost 7 bases, the J end lost 3 bases, and 12 bases lay between the germline ends. The germline gives CDR1 SNHLY, CDR2 FYNNEI.

This chain joins TRBV29-1 and TRBJ1-1, with 7 bases lining up with TRBD1. The germline V gene has CDR1 SQVTM and CDR2 ANQGSEA. V lost 6 bases, J lost 11 bases, and 12 bases stayed unmatched. CDR3 length: 12 residues. The CDR3 coding sequence is TGCAGCGTCGCCCTGCCGGGACAGCGGGCTTTCTTT. It codes for CSVALPGQRAFF.

The chain links TRBV5-1 to TRBJ2-7, with 12 bases lining up with TRBD2. The CDR3 contains 15 residues. Germline loops: CDR1 SGHRS, CDR2 YFSETQ. After removal of 4 bases from V and 1 base from J, the junction contained 3 bases not matched to a gene. The CDR3, as DNA: TGCGCCAGCAGCCCTACTAGCGGGAGGTCCTACGAGCAGTACTTC. Translated: CASSPTSGRSYEQYF.

The gene calls are TRBV9 and TRBJ2-3; tentatively, D is TRBD2 (5 bases). The CDR3 covers 15 residues. The germline V gene encodes CDR1 SGDLS and CDR2 YYNGEE. Trimming removed 0 bases at V and 6 bases at J, with 14 bases between. The CDR3 loop reads CASSVGGSRGDTQYF. In DNA, the CDR3 is TGTGCCAGCAGCGTAGGAGGGAGCCGAGGGGATACGCAGTATTTT. Supplemented by reference TRBV9 and TRBJ2-3, the full variable domain reads DSGVTQTPKHLITATGQRVTLRCSPRSGDLSVYWYQQSLDQGLQFLIQYYNGEERAKGNILERFSAQQFPDLHSELNLSSLELGDSALYFCASSVGGSRGDTQYFGPGTRLTVL.

The CDR3 nucleotides are TGTGCCAGCAGCCCCCGGGGGACGGGAAGCAATCAGCCCCAGCATTTT. It is translated as CASSPRGTGSNQPQHF. The chain links TRBV7-3 to TRBJ1-5, with a possible D match to TRBD1 (5 bases). Germline V CDR1 and CDR2: SGHTA, FQGTGA. This CDR3 spans 16 amino acids. Trimming pared 5 bases from V and 1 base from J, leaving 15 bases between.

The rearrangement joins TRBV28 to TRBJ1-4; 7 bases map to TRBD1. Germline CDR1 and CDR2: MDHEN and SYDVKM. The CDR3 is 14 residues long. Losses at the gene ends were 5 bases for V and 8 bases for J; bases not matched to a gene: 8. CDR3 nucleotides: TGTGCCAGCAGTGCGACAGGGACCTTCGAAAAACTGTTTTTT. Translated, it gives CASSATGTFEKLFF.

This clone has only a few counts. V and J are TRBV5-1 and TRBJ2-7; TRBD2 might be the D (5 bases). Germline lookup yields CDR1 SGHRS and CDR2 YFSETQ. The CDR3 totals 15 residues. Trimming cost V 0 bases and J 3 bases, with 13 bases left between them. The CDR3 coding sequence is TGCGCCAGCAGCTTGGCCCCTGCGGGCCACTACGAGCAGTACTTC. It translates to CASSLAPAGHYEQYF.

V usage is TRBV28 and J usage is TRBJ2-7, with 7 bases aligning to TRBD2. Losses at the gene ends were 5 bases for V and 4 bases for J; bases not matched to a gene: 5. Germline V gives CDR1 MDHEN, CDR2 SYDVKM. CDR3 length: 13 residues. Here the CDR3 reads CASSVAGGYEQYF. The CDR3 nucleotides are TGTGCCAGCAGTGTTGCCGGGGGGTACGAGCAGTACTTC.

The chain employs TRBV7-2 and TRBJ2-3; D remains unclear. Per the germline V gene, CDR1 is SGHTA and CDR2 is FQGNSA. This CDR3 spans 15 amino acids. The ends were cut back, 2 bases at V and 6 bases at J, with 15 bases in the middle. The CDR3 DNA follows: TGTGCCAGCAGCTTATTGGTCGCGTTTTATGATACGCAGTATTTT. Encoded protein: CASSLLVAFYDTQYF.